This T cell receptor beta chain was recorded in a study of blood T cell repertoires in COVID-19 (dated by TCRdb to 2018 to 2020). Describing the broader study: Samples covering the acute and convalescent phases of COVID-19 were provided by collaborators in the United States, Italy and Spain. The material from the prospective study consisted of cDNA or gDNA derived from T cells, B-cell-depleted T cells, or PBMCs. Deeply sampled blood TCRbeta repertoires from subjects exposed to, actively infected with, or recovered from COVID-19 were included in the dataset. The repertoires were released in a freely available public database meant as a resource for research on the immune response to SARS-CoV-2. Samples came from the ongoing ImmuneRACE study (first 160 participants) plus 1,254 subjects from 6 global collaborators. A de-identified subject ID, COVID-19 status, age in years and sex were almost always included in the sample metadata. Where HLA class I and class II types were available, the types were taken from metadata supplied by the sample provider, not from assay-based typing. What the study reported, not specific to this receptor: Clinical and demographic metadata were provided uncurated, with the amount varying by source and participant.

Comment on this clone: What this receptor recognizes is not known. Base qualities are not at hand, and no much larger clone is one base apart.

Each collaborating institution followed its own protocols to collect whole blood in K2EDTA tubes. Collaborator samples were shipped for TCRbeta analysis as frozen whole blood, isolated PBMCs, or DNA extracted from either sample type. The CDR3 has 14 amino acids, counting the end cysteine and phenylalanine. Left in the record is the CDR3 DNA by itself, 42 bases read in frame from the first base. CDR1 and CDR2 were assigned from the germline V gene as ENHRY and SYGVKD. V is cut back by 2 bases and J by 1 base, with 1 base in the junction unmatched. TCRbeta CDR3 regions were amplified from genomic DNA using the immunoSEQ Assay, a bias-controlled multiplex PCR. The source study handled its data this way. The number of nucleated cells in each sample was estimated from the amplification of reference gene primers within the assay. To quantify the absolute abundance of each unique TCRbeta CDR3 rearrangement, sequence reads were collapsed and filtered. For each sample, productive Simpson clonality was calculated by taking the square root of Simpson's diversity index across productive rearrangements. Entries here come from immuneACCESS through TCRdb and include only in-frame sequences with V and J called. Some clones fail to appear in such tables; in the studies checked, an unresolved V gene covers under half of the shortfall, and the cause of the remainder is unknown. V and J calls and clone size are given by that table; D and trimming were obtained from the DNA. The sample table contains about 49,000 clones; only one count was recorded for about 90% of them. The top ten clonotypes cover about an eighth of the sample.

Sequencing was done on a sample of peripheral blood. The receptor's source is an elderly man with acute or convalescent COVID-19. The rearranged segments are TRBV10-3 and TRBJ1-1; the junction holds 7 bases that match TRBD1. Here the CDR3 is given as CAISEGTANTEAFF. The nucleotides read TGTGCCATCAGTGAGGGGACAGCGAACACTGAAGCTTTCTTT.